The rows below give T cell receptor beta chains drawn from one sample of a study of CD8+ T cells in alopecia areata. TCRdb's copy holds only in-frame clones and misses some; the assay was immunoSEQ multiplex PCR. Among about 180,000 clones listed, around 64% were seen once. Sequenced here: CD8+ T cells sorted from blood, sampled at week 0. The receptors originated from a human donor with alopecia areata. CDR3s include the opening cysteine and the closing phenylalanine or tryptophan. The D gene is left open where the match is weak. The size entry is marked missing in some rows and otherwise reads once, few, many or a size class.

cdr3_nt	cdr3_aa	d_call	clone_size	j_call	v_call
TGTGCCAGCAGCCAAGACAACGGGCGGGGGGGCCGCACAGATACGCAGTATTTT	CASSQDNGRGGRTDTQYF	TRBD2	-	TRBJ2-3	TRBV4-2
TGTGCCAGCATAAATAGACAGGGAGTTAACTATGGCTACACCTTC	CASINRQGVNYGYTF	TRBD1	-	TRBJ1-2	TRBV27
TGTGCCACCAGCAGAGCCTCGACAGGGTTCTATGGCTACACCTTC	CATSRASTGFYGYTF	TRBD1	-	TRBJ1-2	TRBV15
TGTGCCAGCGGTTACCTCAAGACAGGGCCGGACGATGAGCAGTTCTTC	CASGYLKTGPDDEQFF	TRBD1	-	TRBJ2-1	TRBV6-5
TGCGCCAGCAGCTTGGGTGGACTAGCCCGGGATGAGCAGTTCTTC	CASSLGGLARDEQFF	TRBD2	-	TRBJ2-1	TRBV5-1
TGTGCCAGTAGTATGGCGACCGGATCTTCGAACACTGAAGCTTTCTTT	CASSMATGSSNTEAFF	-	-	TRBJ1-1	TRBV19
TGTGCCAGCAGTGAATGGGTCACAGATACGCAGTATTTT	CASSEWVTDTQYF	-	-	TRBJ2-3	TRBV6-1
TGTGCCTGCAAAACAGGGAGCAGCTCCTACGAGCAGTACTTC	CACKTGSSSYEQYF	-	-	TRBJ2-7	TRBV30
TGTGCCAGCAGCCCAGGGTCTGGGGAGACCCAGTACTTC	CASSPGSGETQYF	-	-	TRBJ2-5	TRBV7-9
TGTGCCAGCAGCGTAGAAACAGGGCCGGGCGAGCAGTACTTC	CASSVETGPGEQYF	-	few	TRBJ2-7	TRBV9
TGTGCCAGCAGGGCAGGGGGAAGCACAGATACGCAGTATTTT	CASRAGGSTDTQYF	TRBD1	once	TRBJ2-3	TRBV25-1
TGTGCCTGGAGTGACTGGGGGGGGTTAAACACCGGGGAGCTGTTTTTT	CAWSDWGGLNTGELFF	TRBD2	-	TRBJ2-2	TRBV30
TGTGCCAGCAGCCTTGGGGAACTCACAGATACGCAGTATTTT	CASSLGELTDTQYF	-	-	TRBJ2-3	TRBV4-2
TGTGCCAGCAGCGGGACCCAGGACAGGACCGGCGAGCAGTACTTC	CASSGTQDRTGEQYF	TRBD1	-	TRBJ2-7	TRBV9
TGCAGCGTTGCTGGGACTAGCGGGGGCCAAGAGACCCAGTACTTC	CSVAGTSGGQETQYF	TRBD2	few	TRBJ2-5	TRBV29-1
TGTGCCAGCAGTGGGTCCGTAGAAAACTACAATGAGCAGTTCTTC	CASSGSVENYNEQFF	-	-	TRBJ2-1	TRBV2
TGCAGCGTTGGATTGGATGAAACTAACTATGGCTACACCTTC	CSVGLDETNYGYTF	-	-	TRBJ1-2	TRBV29-1
TGTGCCAGCAGTGGGGGGCATCAAGAGACCCAGTACTTC	CASSGGHQETQYF	-	-	TRBJ2-5	TRBV27
TGCAGCGTTGATCGCCACGATACGCAGTATTTT	CSVDRHDTQYF	-	few	TRBJ2-3	TRBV29-1
TGTGCCAGTAGTATGGTACAGGCGGTGGGCTACACCTTC	CASSMVQAVGYTF	-	-	TRBJ1-2	TRBV19
TGTGCCAGCCTACGGACAGCTAACTATGGCTACACCTTC	CASLRTANYGYTF	-	few	TRBJ1-2	TRBV28
TGCGCCAGCAACTACCCCATCCACGAGCAGTACTTC	CASNYPIHEQYF	-	few	TRBJ2-7	TRBV5-1
TGTGCCAGCGGTGGGGGAGGGGCCGGGCAGCCCCAGCATTTT	CASGGGGAGQPQHF	-	few	TRBJ1-5	TRBV27
TGCAGCGTTGATAAGGGGGTGTACAATGAGCAGTTCTTC	CSVDKGVYNEQFF	-	-	TRBJ2-1	TRBV29-1
TGCAGCGTTGAAGATAGGCCTGGACAGCCGGGCTCCTACGAGCAGTACTTC	CSVEDRPGQPGSYEQYF	-	-	TRBJ2-7	TRBV29-1
TGTGCCAGCAAGGCCGGGCATCATGAGCAGTTCTTC	CASKAGHHEQFF	-	-	TRBJ2-1	TRBV5-6
TGTGCCAGCAGCCCCGGGGGAGACTATGGCTACACCTTC	CASSPGGDYGYTF	-	-	TRBJ1-2	TRBV13
TGCAGCGTCGTCTTCCGGGAATCGTCCGGAAACACCATATATTTT	CSVVFRESSGNTIYF	-	-	TRBJ1-3	TRBV29-1
TGCGCCAGCAGCTTGGCGGCCAGGGGATACGAGCAGTACTTC	CASSLAARGYEQYF	-	few	TRBJ2-7	TRBV5-1
TGTGCCAGCAGCCGTGGATCTGGGGCCAACGTCCTGACTTTC	CASSRGSGANVLTF	-	-	TRBJ2-6	TRBV7-2
TGTGCCTGGATGGTCGGGGGGGGTTATGAGCAGTTCTTC	CAWMVGGGYEQFF	TRBD2	-	TRBJ2-1	TRBV30
TGTGCCAGCAGTTACTCGCCTGCCACGGGGGAAAAACTGTTTTTT	CASSYSPATGEKLFF	-	once	TRBJ1-4	TRBV6-5
TGTGCCAGCAGCGTAGAGGACAGCTATGGCTACACCTTC	CASSVEDSYGYTF	-	few	TRBJ1-2	TRBV9
TGCAGCGTTCCAGGGTTGAATAGCTACGAGCAGTACTTC	CSVPGLNSYEQYF	-	few	TRBJ2-7	TRBV29-1
TGTGCCAGCAGCGTCAGCCTATTTCAAGAGACCCAGTACTTC	CASSVSLFQETQYF	-	-	TRBJ2-5	TRBV2
TGCGCCAGCAGCCCCGGGGACAGGAATCAGCCCCAGCATTTT	CASSPGDRNQPQHF	TRBD1	few	TRBJ1-5	TRBV5-1
TGCAGCGTTGTAGGATACAATGAGCAGTTCTTC	CSVVGYNEQFF	-	few	TRBJ2-1	TRBV29-1